What follows are 7 T cell receptor beta chains derived from one specimen sequenced in a study of memory CD4+ T cells and cytomegalovirus serostatus. The repertoire was sequenced with immunoSEQ multiplex PCR; TCRdb's copy has only in-frame clones and lacks some. Found here are about 56,000 clones, 82% of them singletons; the top ten hold roughly 0.4%. Single viable CD3+CD4+CD8-CD45RO+ cells were sorted as the memory CD4+ T cells. Sequences were obtained from memory CD4+ T cells from blood. The receptors were gathered from an adult in good health and CMV-seronegative.

This chain connects TRBV29-1 to TRBJ2-2; 9 nucleotides align to TRBD1. Germline loops: CDR1 SQVTM, CDR2 ANQGSEA. The CDR3 contains 13 residues. V was clipped by 6 bases and J by 8 bases; unmatched bases: 7. The CDR3 sequence is CSVGDRVGGELFF. Here the CDR3 DNA reads TGCAGCGTAGGGGACAGGGTAGGGGGGGAGCTGTTTTTT.

CDR3 sequence (DNA): TGTGCCAGCAGTTACAGGGGAGAAGCTTTCTTT. Protein: CASSYRGEAFF. The chain employs TRBV7-2 and TRBJ1-1, with 7 bases fitting TRBD1. CDR1 is SGHTA and CDR2 is FQGNSA in the germline V gene. The CDR3 is 11 amino acids. V trimming: 6 bases; J trimming: 8 bases; junction bases outside the gene matches: 3.

The CDR3 bases are TGCGCCAGCAGCCTGAAAGAACAGAGGACTAATGAAAAACTGTTTTTT. This encodes CASSLKEQRTNEKLFF. The chain employs TRBV5-1 and TRBJ1-4; the D is unclear. Trimming removed 4 bases at V and 2 bases at J, with 15 bases between. The germline V gene encodes CDR1 SGHRS and CDR2 YFSETQ. CDR3 size: 16 residues.

This chain connects TRBV14 to TRBJ2-1, with TRBD1 identical over 10 bases. With 5 bases clipped from V and 2 bases from J, the junction kept 6 bases outside the gene matches. This CDR3 comprises 16 residues. Germline V gene lookup returns CDR1 SGHDN and CDR2 FVKESK. DNA for the CDR3: TGTGCCAGCAGCATTCGACAGGGGGCCACCTACAATGAGCAGTTCTTC. Protein product: CASSIRQGATYNEQFF.

This chain connects TRBV7-3 to TRBJ1-1; no clear D. Germline values: CDR1 SGHTA, CDR2 FQGTGA. The V end lost 3 bases, the J end lost 3 bases, and 8 bases lay between the germline ends. This CDR3 region has 13 residues. CDR3 sequence (DNA): TGTGCCAGCAGCTTCTCGTTGGACACTGAAGCTTTCTTT. Residues: CASSFSLDTEAFF.

A few counts support this clone. CDR3 amino acids: CASSSPVDGWYQETQYF. CDR3 DNA sequence: TGTGCCAGCAGCTCACCCGTCGACGGGTGGTACCAAGAGACCCAGTACTTC. The V and J genes are TRBV5-4 and TRBJ2-5; D ambiguous. Germline lookup yields CDR1 SGHNT and CDR2 YYREEE (reference sequence). Trimming removed 3 bases at V and 0 bases at J, with 18 bases between. The CDR3 has 17 residues.

The chain joins TRBV7-2 to TRBJ2-3; TRBD2 is a possible D gene (6 bases). The V gene lost 3 bases and the J gene lost 1 base, with 11 bases spanning the gap. This CDR3 comprises 15 residues. CDR1 SGHTA and CDR2 FQGNSA come from the germline V gene. In DNA, the CDR3 is TGTGCCAGCAGCTTCCTCGCTAGCGGCACAGATACGCAGTATTTT. Translating it yields CASSFLASGTDTQYF.